This is a list of T cell receptor beta chains from one sample in a study of cytomegalovirus exposure and HLA in healthy donors. Measured with immunoSEQ multiplex PCR; TCRdb has only the in-frame clones, and not every one. The table shows around 140,000 clones, with roughly 71% occurring only once. The specimen sequenced was PBMCs. The receptors were sampled from a woman aged 40-49 years in good health and CMV-seronegative. Both conserved end residues are part of each CDR3. The D gene is left open where the match is weak. Clone size, where shown, is once, few, many, or a class for clones that have expanded.

d_call j_call v_call clone_size cdr3_nt cdr3_aa
TRBD1 TRBJ1-1 TRBV19 NA TGTGCCAGTAGTGCCGGCCGACAGGGGGCGAACACTGAAGCTTTCTTT CASSAGRQGANTEAFF
NA TRBJ1-1 TRBV5-4 NA TGTGCCAGCAGCTTGGCTCAGGCAGGGTTGAACACTGAAGCTTTCTTT CASSLAQAGLNTEAFF
TRBD2 TRBJ2-7 TRBV19 NA TGTGCCAGTAGTAGGGGTAGCGGGGGGGCCTACGAGCAGTACTTC CASSRGSGGAYEQYF
TRBD2 TRBJ2-5 TRBV2 NA TGTGCCGGGAGCGGGGGGGCTGGACAAGAGACCCAGTACTTC CAGSGGAGQETQYF
TRBD1 TRBJ1-2 TRBV10-2 NA TGCGCCAGCAGTAAGGGACAGGGTGATGGCTACACCTTC CASSKGQGDGYTF
TRBD1 TRBJ2-1 TRBV5-1 few TGCGCCAGCAGCTTCGATCCGGGACAGTACAATGAGCAGTTCTTC CASSFDPGQYNEQFF
NA TRBJ1-5 TRBV2 once TGTGCCAGCAGACTGGAGGGGCATGTTAAAAATCAGCCCCAGCATTTT CASRLEGHVKNQPQHF
NA TRBJ1-1 TRBV28 NA TGTGCCAGCAGTTTGAGGCCGCTTGAAGCTTTCTTT CASSLRPLEAFF
NA TRBJ1-2 TRBV10-3 once TGTGCCATCAGCGGCGGGTCCTATGGCTACACCTTC CAISGGSYGYTF
TRBD2 TRBJ2-3 TRBV19 NA TGTGCCAGTAGTATAGGTGCTAGCGGGGGCGCAGATACGCAGTATTTT CASSIGASGGADTQYF
TRBD1 TRBJ1-2 TRBV19 once TGTGCCAGTAGTATAGTTTCGGGACAGGGTAACTATGGCTACACCTTC CASSIVSGQGNYGYTF
NA TRBJ1-3 TRBV10-2 NA TGCGCCAGCAGTGGGCAGGCTGGAAACACCATATATTTT CASSGQAGNTIYF
TRBD1 TRBJ2-1 TRBV5-1 few TGCGCCAGCAGCTTGTCCACAGGGGGCTCCTACAATGAGCAGTTCTTC CASSLSTGGSYNEQFF
NA TRBJ1-1 TRBV7-9 NA TGTGCCAGCGGCAACACTGAAGCTTTCTTT CASGNTEAFF
TRBD2 TRBJ2-2 TRBV6-5 NA TGTGCCAGCGTCCCGGGGGGGGTCAACACCGGGGAGCTGTTTTTT CASVPGGVNTGELFF
TRBD2 TRBJ2-6 TRBV4-3 once TGCGCCAGCAGCCGTCGCGGGGGAGCCTCTGGGGCCAACGTCCTGACTTTC CASSRRGGASGANVLTF
TRBD1 TRBJ1-1 TRBV2 NA TGTGCCAGCAGTGGGGACAGGGGAGTAGCTGAAGCTTTCTTT CASSGDRGVAEAFF
NA TRBJ1-5 TRBV6-1 NA TGTGCCAGCAGTGATACGGGAGATCAGCCCCAGCATTTT CASSDTGDQPQHF
TRBD2 TRBJ2-5 TRBV6-1 NA TGTGCCAGCAGTGAAACGGGGGGGGCGAAGACCCAGTACTTC CASSETGGAKTQYF
TRBD1 TRBJ2-5 TRBV2 NA TGTGCCAGCAGGGAACCCAGGGGGACGAGAGAGACCCAGTACTTC CASREPRGTRETQYF
TRBD1 TRBJ1-4 TRBV25-1 once TGTGCCAGCAGTCAGGCCGGGACAGGGCCTGAAAAACTGTTTTTT CASSQAGTGPEKLFF
TRBD1 TRBJ1-2 TRBV28 NA TGTGCCAGCAGAGGGACAGGGAACTATGGCTACACCTTC CASRGTGNYGYTF
NA TRBJ1-2 TRBV29-1 NA TGCAGCGTTGTTTTGAGTCTGTCTAACTATGGCTACACCTTC CSVVLSLSNYGYTF
TRBD1 TRBJ2-7 TRBV2 NA TGTGCCAGCAGAGCCCCCGGGACAGGGAACGAGCAGTACTTC CASRAPGTGNEQYF
TRBD1 TRBJ2-7 TRBV5-1 NA TGCGCCAGCAGCCCCGGGGACAGGGGAGGCGGCGAGCAGTACTTC CASSPGDRGGGEQYF
TRBD1 TRBJ2-3 TRBV5-1 NA TGCGCCAGCAGCTTCGGACAGGGTAACGCAGATACGCAGTATTTT CASSFGQGNADTQYF
NA TRBJ1-1 TRBV27 NA TGTGCCAGCAAACAGGGAGCTGAAGCTTTCTTT CASKQGAEAFF